The TCR beta chain under discussion was sequenced for a study of OX40 agonist ivuxolimab in advanced cancers. Turning to the study itself: Dose-escalation patients suffered from hepatocellular carcinoma, melanoma, renal cell or head and neck cancer. Earlier treatment with anti-PD-1, anti-PD-L1 or anti-CTLA-4 was permitted, and approximately 38% had received some.

The assay was immunoSEQ multiplex PCR, and TCRdb's table has in-frame clones only and misses some. The sample holds fewer than 65,000 clones, 70% to 80% seen once. Germline V gives CDR1 SGHTA, CDR2 FQGTGA. The V and J ends lost 2 bases and 2 bases respectively, with 10 bases between them. The CDR3 is 15 amino acids. The timepoints at which blood was sampled were baseline, cycle 4 day 1, and cycle 7 day 1. The V and J genes are TRBV7-3 and TRBJ2-1, with D possibly called TRBD1 or TRBD2 (6 bases each). This sample comprised CD4+ or CD8+ T cells sorted from blood, obtained in a trial of the OX40 agonist ivuxolimab. This receptor was identified in an adult with an advanced solid tumor such as melanoma, head and neck, liver or kidney cancer. CDR3 residues: CASSLGGQAYNEQFF. The CDR3, as DNA: TGTGCCAGCAGCTTAGGGGGGCAGGCCTACAATGAGCAGTTCTTC.